This TCR beta chain was captured in a study of CD8+CD57+ T cells in acquired aplastic anemia. As to this clonotype: The target antigen is unknown.

Patients chosen for sequencing had CD8+CD57+ cells that had expanded, as shown by flow cytometry. Diagnosis of severe acquired aplastic anemia applied to all patients. No therapy had been given to the patients at the time of blood sampling. V gave up 7 bases and J gave up 2 bases, with 11 bases separating them. The CDR3 extends over 12 amino acids. Looked up from germline, CDR1 is SQVTM and CDR2 is ANQGSEA. TCR beta VDJ and CDR3 were profiled, and genomic DNA was the template. TCRdb re-analysed the reads in MiXCR, keeping a single row per CDR3 protein. The sample lists 310,000 or so distinct CDR3 sequences, 56% occurring once. General study results and limits: Patients and controls shared 25 to 35 CD8+ CDR3 sequences, highly expressed in patients. Any difference that existed in CD8+ Simpson's diversity between patients and controls was not significant.

The receptor was derived from a human donor with aplastic anemia. The sequenced material came from sorted CD4+, CD8+, or CD8+CD57+ T cells (not recorded which) from PBMCs. The chain recombines TRBV29-1 with TRBJ2-5; a possible D gene is TRBD2 (6 bases). The CDR3: CSALGGQETQYF. The CDR3 nucleotides read TGCAGCGCCCTGGGGGGACAAGAGACCCAGTACTTC.